Listed below are T cell receptor beta chains from one sample, sequenced in a study of vaccination effects on CD4 cells after COVID-19. The antigens these receptors bind are not known. TCRdb keeps only in-frame clones here, not all; method: immunoSEQ multiplex PCR. The table shows about 16,000 clones, with almost 70% occurring only once. The sample in question was CD4+ T cells from PBMCs cultured with SARS-CoV-2 spike peptides, obtained after COVID-19 vaccination. These receptors all stem from a human donor who received a COVID-19 vaccine. The CDR3 runs from the conserved cysteine through the conserved F or W. D genes are given only for firm matches. Only some rows state a clone size, as once, few, many or a class for expanded clones.

v_call	d_call	cdr3_length	clone_size	j_call	cdr3_nt	cdr3_aa
TRBV4-3	TRBD1	15	.	TRBJ2-3	TGCGCCAGCAGCCAACAGGGACAGGGGGCGGATACGCAGTATTTT	CASSQQGQGADTQYF
TRBV29-1	TRBD1	14	.	TRBJ2-1	TGCAGCGCCTCCCTCGGGACAGCCTACAATGAGCAGTTCTTC	CSASLGTAYNEQFF
TRBV5-4	TRBD1	14	once	TRBJ1-4	TGTGCCAGCGGGACAGGGGCCACTAATGAAAAACTGTTTTTT	CASGTGATNEKLFF
TRBV11-2	TRBD1	14	.	TRBJ2-5	TGTGCCAGCAGCCTGGGGACAGGGAGAGAGACCCAGTACTTC	CASSLGTGRETQYF
TRBV18	.	16	.	TRBJ1-1	TGTGCCAGCTCACCGACCGTTATCGACACTGGGACTGAAGCTTTCTTT	CASSPTVIDTGTEAFF
TRBV15	.	15	.	TRBJ1-4	TGTGCCACCAGCAGAGATAGGGGGGGGAGAGAAAAACTGTTTTTT	CATSRDRGGREKLFF
TRBV4-1	.	16	.	TRBJ1-1	TGCGCCAGCAGGGCCGAAGAGGGGCTACGGAACACTGAAGCTTTCTTT	CASRAEEGLRNTEAFF
TRBV29-1	.	13	.	TRBJ2-7	TGCAGCGTTGAGACCACATTTCCGGGCGAGCAGTACTTC	CSVETTFPGEQYF
TRBV4-2	.	14	.	TRBJ1-5	TGTGCCAGCAGCCAACAAACGGCAAATCAGCCCCAGCATTTT	CASSQQTANQPQHF
TRBV4-3	.	16	.	TRBJ1-4	TGCGCCAGCAGCCGTGCCGGGCCCAAGGCCAATGAAAAACTGTTTTTT	CASSRAGPKANEKLFF
TRBV30	.	14	.	TRBJ2-3	TGTGCCTGGAGGGTCTTAGGCGGCGCAGATACGCAGTATTTT	CAWRVLGGADTQYF
TRBV19	TRBD1	15	.	TRBJ1-1	TGTGCCAGTAGGGTCCTTCGACAGGGGGCGACTGAAGCTTTCTTT	CASRVLRQGATEAFF
TRBV5-1	TRBD1	18	.	TRBJ1-1	TGCGCCAGCAGCTTTGGTCAGGGGGTTGTTATGGGGCACACTGAAGCTTTCTTT	CASSFGQGVVMGHTEAFF
TRBV30	TRBD2	17	medium-sized	TRBJ2-3	TGTGCCTGGAGTGGACTAGCGGGGCAAACTAGCACAGATACGCAGTATTTT	CAWSGLAGQTSTDTQYF
TRBV5-5	TRBD1	14	once	TRBJ1-4	TGTGCCAGCAGCTTGGGACAGGGGTACGGAAAACTGTTTTTT	CASSLGQGYGKLFF
TRBV28	.	14	.	TRBJ2-7	TGTGCCAGCAGCTCCCTCATTAGGTCCTACGAGCAGTACTTC	CASSSLIRSYEQYF
TRBV27	TRBD1	13	.	TRBJ1-1	TGTGCCAGCAGTTTCGGGACAGTCACTGAAGCTTTCTTT	CASSFGTVTEAFF
TRBV5-1	.	13	.	TRBJ2-1	TGCGCCAGCAAGGAGAGCGGGCCCAATGAGCAGTTCTTC	CASKESGPNEQFF
TRBV7-3	.	13	.	TRBJ1-1	TGTGCCAGCAGCTCATCAGTGAACACTGAAGCTTTCTTT	CASSSSVNTEAFF
TRBV27	.	13	.	TRBJ1-1	TGTGCCAGCAGTTTATCGGGGGGCACTGAAGCTTTCTTT	CASSLSGGTEAFF
TRBV19	TRBD1	16	.	TRBJ2-3	TGTGCCAGTACCCCTCTCTTTACAGGGGGCGGAGATACGCAGTATTTT	CASTPLFTGGGDTQYF
TRBV7-9	TRBD1	14	.	TRBJ2-7	TGTGCCAGCAGCTATGCCGGGACAGCGTACGAGCAGTACTTC	CASSYAGTAYEQYF
TRBV6-1	TRBD1	14	.	TRBJ1-2	TGTGCCAGCAGTGAGGGGGGACAGGCCTATGGCTACACCTTC	CASSEGGQAYGYTF
TRBV5-6	TRBD1	15	.	TRBJ1-5	TGTGCCAGCAGCCGATCCGGGACAGGGGATCAGCCCCAGCATTTT	CASSRSGTGDQPQHF
TRBV20-1	.	11	.	TRBJ1-2	TGCAGTGCTAGCGGGACCTATGGCTACACCTTC	CSASGTYGYTF
TRBV4-3	.	14	.	TRBJ1-5	TGCGCCAGCAGCCAAGTAGTTAGCAATCAGCCCCAGCATTTT	CASSQVVSNQPQHF
TRBV30	.	15	.	TRBJ2-6	TGTGCCTGGAGTGTACTAGGCTCTGGGGCCAACGTCCTGACTTTC	CAWSVLGSGANVLTF
TRBV5-1	.	13	.	TRBJ2-7	TGCGCCAGCAGCATCGGGACAAGCTACGAGCAGTACTTC	CASSIGTSYEQYF
TRBV19	TRBD2	14	.	TRBJ2-5	TGTGCCAGTAGTTTCCTAGCGGACCAAGAGACCCAGTACTTC	CASSFLADQETQYF
TRBV5-5	TRBD1	14	.	TRBJ2-3	TGTGCCAGCAGCTCCGGGACAGGGACAGATACGCAGTATTTT	CASSSGTGTDTQYF
TRBV5-4	TRBD1	14	.	TRBJ1-2	TGTGCCAGCAGCCCAGTACAGGGGGCGGATGGCTACACCTTC	CASSPVQGADGYTF
TRBV4-1	.	14	.	TRBJ2-3	TGCGCCAGCAGCCCAGACTCCCACACAGATACGCAGTATTTT	CASSPDSHTDTQYF
TRBV4-1	.	14	.	TRBJ2-3	TGCGCCAGCAGCCAAACAGGAAGCACAGATACGCAGTATTTT	CASSQTGSTDTQYF
TRBV12-3/TRBV12-4	TRBD1	13	once	TRBJ1-2	TGTGCCAGCAGCCCCACAGGGGGAAATGGCTACACCTTC	CASSPTGGNGYTF
TRBV29-1	.	13	.	TRBJ1-3	TGCAGCGTGGGACTGAACTCTGGAAACACCATATATTTT	CSVGLNSGNTIYF
TRBV7-9	TRBD2	18	once	TRBJ2-1	TGTGCCAGCAGCTTACGACTAGCGGGGGGCCCATCCTACAATGAGCAGTTCTTC	CASSLRLAGGPSYNEQFF
TRBV27	.	16	.	TRBJ1-2	TGTGCCAGCAGTGAGGCTTGGGGGGCAGGGGTCTATGGCTACACCTTC	CASSEAWGAGVYGYTF
TRBV7-2	.	14	.	TRBJ2-7	TGTGCCAGCAGCTGGGGACACTTCGCCTACGAGCAGTACTTC	CASSWGHFAYEQYF